This T cell receptor (beta chain) comes out of a study of STAT3 mutations in large granular lymphocyte leukemia. About the research overall: Roughly half of the longitudinally sequenced T-LGLL patients carried detectable canonical activating STAT3 mutations. Regarding the study as a whole: Every T-LGLL patient had at least one immunodominant TCRbeta clonotype. No sample exists from the first appearance of each clone. Sampling intervals varied between patients and samples. A small but highly pathogenic clone may have been missed.

Germline loops: CDR1 SQVTM, CDR2 ANQGSEA. CDR3 size: 13 residues. A remark on this clone: Its antigen remains unknown. A junction boundary mismatches the germline segment, possibly from a read error.

Using immunoSEQ multiplex PCR, the repertoire was profiled, and TCRdb retains in-frame clones only, with some absent. The table records about 10,000 clones, around 89% of them present only once. The rearrangement links TRBV29-1 to TRBJ2-3; D ambiguous. The sample taken for sequencing was peripheral blood mononuclear cells. The sequence came from a man aged 55 to 70 with T-cell large granular lymphocyte leukemia. Some clones in this sample may be carry-over from other donors' samples. The CDR3 protein is CSGEGYSTNTQYF. The CDR3 DNA reads as TGCAGCGGGGAAGGGTACAGCACAAATACGCAGTATTTT.